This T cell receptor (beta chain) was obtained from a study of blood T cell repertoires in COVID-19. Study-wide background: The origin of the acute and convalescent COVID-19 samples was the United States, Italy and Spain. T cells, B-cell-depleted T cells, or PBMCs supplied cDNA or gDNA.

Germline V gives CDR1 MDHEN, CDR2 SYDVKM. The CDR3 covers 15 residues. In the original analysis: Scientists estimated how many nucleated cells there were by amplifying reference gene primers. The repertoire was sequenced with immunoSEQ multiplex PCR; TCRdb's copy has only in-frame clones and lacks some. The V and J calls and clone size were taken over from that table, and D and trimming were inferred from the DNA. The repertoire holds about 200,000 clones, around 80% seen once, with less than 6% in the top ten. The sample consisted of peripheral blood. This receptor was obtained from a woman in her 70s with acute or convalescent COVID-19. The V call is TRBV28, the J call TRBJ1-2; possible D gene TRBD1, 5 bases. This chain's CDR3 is CEFDSWGRSNRGYTF. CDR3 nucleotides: TGTGAATTCGATTCTTGGGGCAGATCGAACCGAGGCTACACCTTC.